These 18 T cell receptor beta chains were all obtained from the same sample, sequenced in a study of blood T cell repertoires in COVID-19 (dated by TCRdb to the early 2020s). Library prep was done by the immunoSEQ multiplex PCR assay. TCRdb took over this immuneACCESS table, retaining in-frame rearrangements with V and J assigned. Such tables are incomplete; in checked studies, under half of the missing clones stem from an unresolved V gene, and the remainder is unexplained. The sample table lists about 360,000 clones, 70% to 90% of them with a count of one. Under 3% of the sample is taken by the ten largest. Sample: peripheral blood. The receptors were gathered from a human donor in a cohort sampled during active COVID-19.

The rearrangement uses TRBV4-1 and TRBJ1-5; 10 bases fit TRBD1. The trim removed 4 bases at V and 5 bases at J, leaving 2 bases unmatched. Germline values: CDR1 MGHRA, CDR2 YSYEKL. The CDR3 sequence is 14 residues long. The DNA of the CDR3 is TGCGCCAGCAGCCTGGGGACAGGGGATCAGCCCCAGCATTTT. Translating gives CASSLGTGDQPQHF.

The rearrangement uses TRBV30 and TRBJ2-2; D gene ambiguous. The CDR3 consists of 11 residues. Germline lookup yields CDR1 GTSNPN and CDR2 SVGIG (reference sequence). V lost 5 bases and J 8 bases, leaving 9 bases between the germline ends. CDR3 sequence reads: CAWAVLGELFF. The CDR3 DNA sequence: TGTGCCTGGGCGGTTTTGGGGGAGCTGTTTTTT.

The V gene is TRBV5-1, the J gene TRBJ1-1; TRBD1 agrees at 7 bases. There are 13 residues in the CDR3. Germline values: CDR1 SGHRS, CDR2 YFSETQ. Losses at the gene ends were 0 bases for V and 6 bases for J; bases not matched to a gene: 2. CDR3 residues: CASSLDDRAEAFF. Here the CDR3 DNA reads TGCGCCAGCAGCTTGGATGACAGGGCTGAAGCTTTCTTT.

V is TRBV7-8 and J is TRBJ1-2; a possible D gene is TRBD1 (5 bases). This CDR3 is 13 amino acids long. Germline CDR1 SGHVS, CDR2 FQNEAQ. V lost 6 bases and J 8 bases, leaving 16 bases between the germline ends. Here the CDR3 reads CASSLGGRKGYTF. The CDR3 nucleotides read TGTGCCAGCAGTCTCGGGGGACGAAAAGGCTACACCTTC. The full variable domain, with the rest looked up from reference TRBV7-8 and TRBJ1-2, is GAGVSQSPRYKVAKRGQDVALRCDPISGHVSLFWYQQALGQGPEFLTYFQNEAQLDKSGLPSDRFFAERPEGSVSTLKIQRTQQEDSAVYLCASSLGGRKGYTFGSGTRLTVV.

The DNA of the CDR3 is TGTGCCAGCTCACGACAAGGAATTTCTGAAGCTTTCTTT. Its protein product is CASSRQGISEAFF. V is TRBV18 and J is TRBJ1-1; D unresolved. The V end lost 4 bases, the J end lost 6 bases, and 12 bases lay between the germline ends. The CDR3 runs to 13 residues. Per the germline V gene, CDR1 is KGHSH and CDR2 is LQKENI.

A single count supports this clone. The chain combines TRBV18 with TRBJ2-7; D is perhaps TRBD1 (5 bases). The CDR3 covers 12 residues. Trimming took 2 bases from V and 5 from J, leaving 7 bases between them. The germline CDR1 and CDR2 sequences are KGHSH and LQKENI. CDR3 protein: CASSPGADEQYF. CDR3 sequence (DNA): TGTGCCAGCTCACCAGGGGCAGACGAGCAGTACTTC.

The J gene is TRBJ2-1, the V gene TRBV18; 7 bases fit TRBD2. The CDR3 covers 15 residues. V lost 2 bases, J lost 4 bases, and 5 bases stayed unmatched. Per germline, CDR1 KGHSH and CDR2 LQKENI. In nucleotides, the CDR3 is TGTGCCAGCTCACCAGAGGGAGGGCGGTACAATGAGCAGTTCTTC. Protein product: CASSPEGGRYNEQFF.

This CDR3 reads CASSQQTGGWQPQHF. CDR3 coding DNA: TGCGCCAGCAGCCAACAAACGGGGGGTTGGCAGCCCCAGCATTTT. This chain uses TRBV4-1 with TRBJ1-5; the D gene is possibly TRBD1 (5 bases). This CDR3 contains 15 residues. V dropped 2 bases and J dropped 7 bases, with 15 bases sitting between them. Germline CDR1 and CDR2: MGHRA and YSYEKL.

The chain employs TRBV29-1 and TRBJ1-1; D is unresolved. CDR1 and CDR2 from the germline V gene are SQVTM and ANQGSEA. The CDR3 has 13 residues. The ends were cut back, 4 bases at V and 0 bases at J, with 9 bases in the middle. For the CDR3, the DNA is TGCAGCGTTGTTGGCAGGATGAACACTGAAGCTTTCTTT. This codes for CSVVGRMNTEAFF.

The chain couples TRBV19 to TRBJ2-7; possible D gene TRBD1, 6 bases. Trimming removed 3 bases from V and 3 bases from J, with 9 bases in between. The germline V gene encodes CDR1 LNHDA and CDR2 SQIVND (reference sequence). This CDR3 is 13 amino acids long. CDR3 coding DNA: TGTGCCAGTAGTATTCAGGGGCGCTACGAGCAGTACTTC. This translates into CASSIQGRYEQYF.

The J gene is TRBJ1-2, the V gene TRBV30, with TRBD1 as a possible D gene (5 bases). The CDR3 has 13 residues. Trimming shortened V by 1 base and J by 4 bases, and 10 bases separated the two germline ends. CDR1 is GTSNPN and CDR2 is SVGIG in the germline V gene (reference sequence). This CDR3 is CAWSADSIYGYTF. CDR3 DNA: TGTGCCTGGAGTGCCGACAGTATCTATGGCTACACCTTC.

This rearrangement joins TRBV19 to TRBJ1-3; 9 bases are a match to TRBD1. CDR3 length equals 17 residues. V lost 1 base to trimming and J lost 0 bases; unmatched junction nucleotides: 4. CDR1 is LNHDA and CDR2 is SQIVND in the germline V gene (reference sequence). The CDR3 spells CASSIAGTGSSGNTIYF. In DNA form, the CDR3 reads TGTGCCAGTAGTATAGCCGGGACAGGGTCCTCTGGAAACACCATATATTTT.

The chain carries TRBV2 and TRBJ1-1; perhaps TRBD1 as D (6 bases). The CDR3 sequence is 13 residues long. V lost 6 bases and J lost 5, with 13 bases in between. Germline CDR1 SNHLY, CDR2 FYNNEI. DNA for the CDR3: TGTGCCAGCAGCCTCAACAGGGTTACTGAAGCTTTCTTT. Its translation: CASSLNRVTEAFF.

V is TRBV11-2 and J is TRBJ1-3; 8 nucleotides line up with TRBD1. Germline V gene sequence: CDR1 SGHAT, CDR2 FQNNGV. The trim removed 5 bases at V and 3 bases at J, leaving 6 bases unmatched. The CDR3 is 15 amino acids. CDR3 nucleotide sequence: TGTGCCAGCAGCCCCCGGACAGGGATTGGAAACACCATATATTTT. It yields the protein CASSPRTGIGNTIYF.

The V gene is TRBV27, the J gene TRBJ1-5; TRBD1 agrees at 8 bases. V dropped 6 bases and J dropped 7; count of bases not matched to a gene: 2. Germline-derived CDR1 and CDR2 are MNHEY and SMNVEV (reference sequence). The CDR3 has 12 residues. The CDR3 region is CASSGQGQPQHF. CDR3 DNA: TGTGCCAGCAGCGGACAGGGACAGCCCCAGCATTTT.

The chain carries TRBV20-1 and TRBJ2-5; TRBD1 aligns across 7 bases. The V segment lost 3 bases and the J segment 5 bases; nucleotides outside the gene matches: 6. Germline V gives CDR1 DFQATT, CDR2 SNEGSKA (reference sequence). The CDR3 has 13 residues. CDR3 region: CSASLTGSETQYF. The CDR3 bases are TGCAGTGCTAGTTTGACAGGGAGTGAGACCCAGTACTTC.

CDR3 nucleotides: TGTGCCAGCAGTGAAGCGCTTCGGGTCCGCTCCCAGGGCTACACCTTC. It is translated as CASSEALRVRSQGYTF. V usage is TRBV2 and J usage is TRBJ1-2, with D unresolved. V was pared by 0 bases and J by 8 bases, with 19 bases between. The CDR3 covers 16 residues. Germline-derived CDR1 and CDR2 are SNHLY and FYNNEI.

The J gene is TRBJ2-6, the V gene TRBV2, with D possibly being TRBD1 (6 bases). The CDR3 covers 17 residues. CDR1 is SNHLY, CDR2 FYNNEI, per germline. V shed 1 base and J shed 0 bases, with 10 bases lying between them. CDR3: CASSEGQVISGANVLTF. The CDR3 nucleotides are TGTGCCAGCAGTGAAGGACAGGTTATCTCTGGGGCCAACGTCCTGACTTTC.